These 26 T cell receptor beta chains originate from one sample sequenced in a study of shared clonotypes between healthy human individuals. The protocol was immunoSEQ multiplex PCR, while the TCRdb copy is restricted to in-frame clones and leaves out a portion. The table lists around 1,900,000 clones, about 93% of them singletons. CD45RO-negative cells were positively selected for CCR7, leaving out terminally differentiated effector memory CD45RA+ cells. Material: naive CD8+ T cells from PBMCs. Every receptor here comes from a man aged 18 to 30 in good health. Some clones in this sample may be carry-over from other donors' samples.

This clone was seen just once. V and J are TRBV4-1 and TRBJ2-7; TRBD2 matches at 8 bases. After removal of 1 base from V and 3 bases from J, the junction contained 2 bases not matched to a gene. This CDR3 is built from 14 residues. In germline, CDR1 is MGHRA, CDR2 YSYEKL. As DNA, the CDR3 is TGCGCCAGCAGCCAAGGTAGCGGGAACTACGAGCAGTACTTC. It translates to CASSQGSGNYEQYF.

CDR3 protein: CASTSIRTADTGELFF. As DNA, the CDR3 is TGTGCCAGTACCTCGATAAGAACAGCGGACACCGGGGAGCTGTTTTTT. The chain employs TRBV19 and TRBJ2-2, with a weak D call TRBD2 (5 bases). V was shortened by 7 bases and J by 3 bases, with 18 bases between the two germline ends. CDR3 length: 16 amino acids. Per the germline V gene, CDR1 is LNHDA and CDR2 is SQIVND (reference sequence).

This clone was found a few times. Other DNA sequences within the sample encode an identical CDR3. The rearrangement links TRBV5-1 to TRBJ2-7, with a tentative D call TRBD2 (6 bases). V lost 4 bases, J lost 4 bases, and 12 bases lay in between. The CDR3 is 13 amino acids. Germline loops: CDR1 SGHRS, CDR2 YFSETQ. This CDR3 is CASSPEGGYEQYF. CDR3 in DNA: TGCGCCAGCAGCCCGGAGGGTGGGTACGAGCAGTACTTC.

The chain employs TRBV15 and TRBJ1-1; 7 bases align to TRBD1. This CDR3 has 15 amino acids. Germline V gene sequence: CDR1 LNHNV, CDR2 YYDKDF (reference sequence). V shed 0 bases and J 4 bases; nucleotides not matched to a gene: 5. CDR3 sequence reads: CATSRERQGGTEAFF. The CDR3 DNA is TGTGCCACCAGCAGAGAAAGACAGGGAGGCACTGAAGCTTTCTTT.

In this sample, this clone turned up once. V usage is TRBV27 and J usage is TRBJ2-7; D may be TRBD2 (5 bases). This CDR3 has 14 residues. Per germline, CDR1 MNHEY and CDR2 SMNVEV (reference sequence). Trimming left V 10 bases short and J 7 bases short, with 23 bases between. CDR3 region: CATAPPGSHREQYF. Written as DNA, the CDR3 is TGTGCCACAGCACCGCCGGGGAGCCACCGGGAGCAGTACTTC.

The chain carries TRBV28 and TRBJ1-2; 7 bases are a match to TRBD1. The CDR3 totals 13 residues. The ends lost 6 bases at V and 3 bases at J; junction bases unmatched: 4. From germline, CDR1 is MDHEN and CDR2 SYDVKM. The CDR3 spells CASRGGGDYGYTF. In DNA, the CDR3 is TGTGCCAGCAGGGGAGGGGGCGACTATGGCTACACCTTC.

This rearrangement joins TRBV2 to TRBJ1-5; possible D gene TRBD1, 5 bases. The ends were cut back, 0 bases at V and 2 bases at J, with 14 bases in the middle. The CDR3 loop spans 17 amino acids. Germline V gene sequence: CDR1 SNHLY, CDR2 FYNNEI. The CDR3 DNA reads as TGTGCCAGCAGTGAAGCGGAAGGGGTGGCGGGCAATCAGCCCCAGCATTTT. Translation: CASSEAEGVAGNQPQHF.

The chain has TRBV10-3 and TRBJ1-2, with D possibly matching TRBD1 (5 bases). CDR3 length equals 17 residues. Germline-derived CDR1 and CDR2 are ENHRY and SYGVKD. Trimming cost V 5 bases and J 7 bases, with 26 bases left between them. The CDR3 nucleotides read TGTGCCATCAGTCCGAGCGTATCGGGACCCAGGGTTTTTGGCTACACCTTC. Translating it yields CAISPSVSGPRVFGYTF.

This clone was seen just once. This specimen includes other DNA sequences encoding the same CDR3. The chain uses TRBV7-9 and TRBJ2-1; no definite D call. From germline, CDR1 is SEHNR and CDR2 FQNEAQ (reference sequence). V gave up 1 base and J gave up 0 bases, with 7 bases separating them. The CDR3 extends over 15 amino acids. The DNA for the CDR3 is TGTGCCAGCAGCTTAGTCTACGTCTCCTACAATGAGCAGTTCTTC. Amino acids: CASSLVYVSYNEQFF.

The chain uses TRBV27 and TRBJ1-4; D is possibly TRBD1 (5 bases). The CDR3 sequence is 16 residues long. V lost 3 bases to trimming and J lost 7 bases, with 18 bases between them. Germline V lookup: CDR1 MNHEY, CDR2 SMNVEV (reference sequence). In DNA form, the CDR3 reads TGTGCCAGCAGTTTGCTGAATCCAGGGAGTGTTGAAAAACTGTTTTTT. Its protein product is CASSLLNPGSVEKLFF.

This chain links TRBV5-1 with TRBJ2-1; D ambiguous. V was trimmed by 0 bases and J by 6 bases, leaving 13 bases between them. The CDR3 sequence is 15 residues long. Germline CDR1 is SGHRS and CDR2 is YFSETQ. The CDR3 bases are TGCGCCAGCAGCTTGGGGATCCAAATTACCAATGAGCAGTTCTTC. Its translation is CASSLGIQITNEQFF.

V and J are TRBV11-2 and TRBJ2-7; TRBD2 matches at 9 bases. With V trimmed by 3 bases and J by 4 bases, 10 bases remained unmatched. There are 16 residues in the CDR3. Germline CDR1 SGHAT, CDR2 FQNNGV. CDR3 DNA sequence: TGTGCCAGCAGCTTGGCCGGAACTAGCGGGCATTACGAGCAGTACTTC. As protein: CASSLAGTSGHYEQYF.

The chain has TRBV4-1 and TRBJ1-2, with 9 bases aligning to TRBD1. Germline assignment: CDR1 MGHRA and CDR2 YSYEKL. The CDR3 runs 16 residues. V shed 4 bases, J shed 5 bases, and the junction held 11 bases outside the gene matches. This CDR3 is CASSPIRDRVGYGYTF. The CDR3 coding sequence is TGCGCCAGCAGCCCCATCCGGGACAGGGTGGGTTATGGCTACACCTTC.

The chain has TRBV10-3 and TRBJ1-3, with 7 bases matching TRBD1. This CDR3 contains 17 residues. Trimming at V came to 4 bases and at J to 2 bases, leaving 11 bases not matched to a gene. In germline, CDR1 is ENHRY, CDR2 SYGVKD. The CDR3 spells CAISGPGDRDPGNTIYF. The DNA of the CDR3 is TGTGCCATCAGTGGGCCCGGCGACAGGGATCCTGGAAACACCATATATTTT.

This chain connects TRBV5-1 to TRBJ2-3; no definite D call. CDR1 and CDR2 from the germline V gene are SGHRS and YFSETQ. Trimming took 4 bases from V and 2 from J, leaving 8 bases between them. The CDR3 sequence is 13 residues long. DNA for the CDR3: TGCGCCAGCAGCCTACCCCCCACAGATACGCAGTATTTT. Its translation: CASSLPPTDTQYF.

The J gene is TRBJ1-1, the V gene TRBV5-6; 8 nucleotides line up with TRBD1. This CDR3 has 16 residues. Germline assignment: CDR1 SGHDT and CDR2 YYEEEE. V shed 4 bases, J shed 5 bases, and the junction held 13 bases outside the gene matches. DNA for the CDR3: TGTGCCAGCAGCGATTTGCAGGGGGCGGGTGAGACTGAAGCTTTCTTT. Translating gives CASSDLQGAGETEAFF.

This clone appeared a single time. This chain uses TRBV6-1 with TRBJ2-7; possible D gene TRBD2, 5 bases. Germline V CDR1 and CDR2: MNHNS, SASEGT. The germline V and J ends were trimmed by 1 base and 3 bases, with 13 bases remaining between them. The length of the CDR3 is 15 residues. The CDR3, as DNA: TGTGCCAGCAGTGAAGGGACTCAACTAAACTACGAGCAGTACTTC. It translates to CASSEGTQLNYEQYF.

The chain joins TRBV10-1 to TRBJ2-7; D might be TRBD2 (6 bases). The CDR3 covers 12 residues. Trimming took off 6 bases at V and 4 bases at J, with 10 bases between the two ends. Germline CDR1 and CDR2: WNHNN and SYGVQD (reference sequence). CDR3 sequence reads: CASSLGGYEQYF. The CDR3, as DNA: TGCGCCAGCAGCCTCGGGGGATACGAGCAGTACTTC.

This sequence joins TRBV29-1 and TRBJ2-7; D perhaps matches TRBD1 (5 bases). Germline CDR1 reads SQVTM; CDR2 reads ANQGSEA. CDR3 size: 13 residues. Trimming cost V 3 bases and J 4 bases, with 13 bases left between them. The CDR3 bases are TGCAGCGTTGATCAGGGAACCGATTACGAGCAGTACTTC. Translation gives CSVDQGTDYEQYF.

The rearrangement joins TRBV7-9 to TRBJ1-4; TRBD1 aligns across 8 bases. The CDR3 contains 15 residues. The germline V gene has CDR1 SEHNR and CDR2 FQNEAQ (reference sequence). Trimming at V came to 5 bases and at J to 7 bases, leaving 9 bases not matched to a gene. CDR3 residues: CASSPRTGISEKLFF. The CDR3 region has the DNA TGTGCCAGCAGCCCCCGGACAGGGATTAGTGAAAAACTGTTTTTT.

This chain connects TRBV28 to TRBJ1-5; no definite D call. With 3 bases removed from V and 5 bases from J, the gap between germline ends came to 11 bases. Per the germline V gene, CDR1 is MDHEN and CDR2 is SYDVKM. The CDR3 runs 14 residues. CDR3 amino acids: CASSFTSGYQPQHF. The DNA of the CDR3 is TGTGCCAGCAGTTTTACCAGTGGGTATCAGCCCCAGCATTTT.

This chain joins TRBV29-1 and TRBJ2-3; 12 bases are shared with TRBD2. Unmatched junction bases numbered 15, after V lost 7 bases and J lost 4 bases. The germline V gene has CDR1 SQVTM and CDR2 ANQGSEA. CDR3 length equals 17 residues. CDR3 nucleotide sequence: TGCAGCGCTACACCCGGGCTAGCGGGAGGGGGTGCAGATACGCAGTATTTT. Translation: CSATPGLAGGGADTQYF.

The genes are TRBV7-9 and TRBJ2-2; 9 bases map to TRBD2. CDR3 size: 16 residues. V lost 4 bases and J lost 5; bases outside the gene matches: 8. Germline CDR1 reads SEHNR; CDR2 reads FQNEAQ (reference sequence). DNA of the CDR3: TGTGCCAGCAGCTCTGCGGGAGGGCCCTATACCGGGGAGCTGTTTTTT. This encodes CASSSAGGPYTGELFF. The complete variable domain, with remaining parts taken from reference TRBV7-9 and TRBJ2-2, reads DTGVSQNPRHKITKRGQNVTFRCDPISEHNRLYWYRQTLGQGPEFLTYFQNEAQLEKSRLLSDRFSAERPKGSFSTLEIQRTEQGDSAMYLCASSSAGGPYTGELFFGEGSRLTVL.

Concerning this clone itself: This CDR3 is also generated by other DNA sequences in the sample. The J gene is TRBJ1-1, the V gene TRBV27, with TRBD1 as a possible D gene (5 bases). This CDR3 comprises 14 residues. Trimming pared 2 bases from V and 4 bases from J, leaving 11 bases between. Germline CDR1 is MNHEY and CDR2 is SMNVEV (reference sequence). CDR3 amino acids: CASSLSGGFTEAFF. DNA for the CDR3: TGTGCCAGCAGTTTAAGTGGGGGTTTCACTGAAGCTTTCTTT.

This chain joins TRBV7-9 and TRBJ2-7; 7 nucleotides agree with TRBD1. V shed 4 bases and J 4 bases; nucleotides not matched to a gene: 13. The germline V gene has CDR1 SEHNR and CDR2 FQNEAQ (reference sequence). The CDR3 runs 16 residues. The CDR3 DNA is TGTGCCAGCAGCTCGATGGACAGGCCCAAGGGGTACGAGCAGTACTTC. It encodes CASSSMDRPKGYEQYF.

V usage is TRBV7-9 and J usage is TRBJ2-3; D gene unclear. The germline gives CDR1 SEHNR, CDR2 FQNEAQ (reference sequence). The length of the CDR3 is 16 residues. Deletions cut 1 base from V and 5 bases from J, with 16 bases between. In nucleotides, the CDR3 is TGTGCCAGCAGCTTAGGGGTAGGGCAGATCGAAGATACGCAGTATTTT. Amino acids: CASSLGVGQIEDTQYF.